The 20 T cell receptor beta chains presented below share a single source sample, sequenced in a study of monozygotic twins with inflammatory bowel disease. TCRdb re-called the 5' RACE reads and shows each CDR3 protein once, DNA omitted. Its table lists some 330,000 distinct CDR3 sequences. The sequenced sample was blood. The receptors shown here come from a human donor with ulcerative colitis or Crohn's disease, or a healthy co-twin of an affected twin (not recorded which).

V is TRBV7-9 and J is TRBJ2-5; TCRdb names TRBD1, which stays unverified in the absence of DNA. Germline V gene data show CDR1 as SEHNR and CDR2 as FQNEAQ (reference sequence). The CDR3 totals 16 residues. The CDR3 here is CASSKNPLREQETQYF.

V and J are TRBV29-1 and TRBJ1-1. Germline loops: CDR1 SQVTM, CDR2 ANQGSEA. This CDR3 comprises 14 residues. The CDR3 reads CSVAGVGILNRAFF.

V is TRBV20-1 and J is TRBJ2-7; TCRdb calls TRBD2, which cannot be checked without DNA. Germline CDR1 is DFQATT and CDR2 is SNEGSKA (reference sequence). The CDR3 totals 15 residues. CDR3 in amino acids: CSARDRAGKPYEQYF.

The chain employs TRBV20-1 and TRBJ2-1; TCRdb's D gene call, TRBD1, goes unchecked for lack of DNA. The germline V gene encodes CDR1 DFQATT and CDR2 SNEGSKA (reference sequence). The CDR3 spans 14 residues. CDR3 loop: CSASPPSRYNQQFF.

The chain carries TRBV4-2 and TRBJ2-5; TCRdb selects TRBD1, and the lack of DNA leaves this call unchecked. Germline V gene lookup returns CDR1 LGHNA and CDR2 YNFKEQ. The CDR3 length is 17 residues. The CDR3 protein is CASSHYTDRGLQETQYF.

Here the CDR3 reads CATSDTRAQETQYF. The V call is TRBV24-1, the J call TRBJ2-5; TCRdb selects TRBD2, and the lack of DNA leaves this call unchecked. The germline V gene encodes CDR1 KGHDR and CDR2 SFDVKD. The CDR3 has 14 amino acids.

The chain couples TRBV10-3 to TRBJ2-2; without DNA, the TCRdb call of TRBD2 cannot be checked. The CDR3 runs 11 residues. CDR1 and CDR2 from the germline V gene are ENHRY and SYGVKD. CDR3 amino acids: CATLQYGELFF.

The CDR3: CATSGASRQYNEQFF. J is TRBJ2-1 and V is TRBV24-1; checking the TCRdb D call of TRBD2 is not possible without DNA. Germline V gives CDR1 KGHDR, CDR2 SFDVKD. The length of the CDR3 is 15 residues.

This chain connects TRBV29-1 to TRBJ1-2; TCRdb outputs TRBD1, but without DNA this stays unchecked. From germline, CDR1 is SQVTM and CDR2 ANQGSEA. The CDR3 contains 14 residues. CDR3 protein: CSVRQGASFYGYTF.

This rearrangement joins TRBV6-5 to TRBJ2-2; TCRdb's D gene call, TRBD1, goes unchecked for lack of DNA. In germline, CDR1 is MNHEY, CDR2 SVGAGI. The CDR3 contains 15 residues. The CDR3 sequence is CASSFKGTRTGELFF.

This sequence joins TRBV11-2 and TRBJ2-1; TCRdb reports TRBD2, a call that lacks DNA to check it against. The CDR3 extends over 15 amino acids. CDR1 is SGHAT, CDR2 FQNNGV, per germline. This chain's CDR3 is CASSLGTSGRYEQFF.

The chain has TRBV28 and TRBJ2-5; TCRdb reports TRBD1, a call that lacks DNA to check it against. This CDR3 region has 14 residues. Germline CDR1 and CDR2: MDHEN and SYDVKM. This chain's CDR3 is CASSLTGSQETQYF.

The chain combines TRBV7-8 with TRBJ2-5; the D gene TCRdb calls, TRBD1, cannot be checked with no DNA. The CDR3 covers 18 residues. The germline CDR1 and CDR2 sequences are SGHVS and FQNEAQ. The CDR3 sequence is CASSVKNADSYEKETQYF.

CDR3: CASSSTGLSTEAFF. This rearrangement joins TRBV5-5 to TRBJ1-1; checking the TCRdb D call of TRBD1 is not possible without DNA. CDR3 length equals 14 residues. CDR1 is SGHKS and CDR2 is YYEKEE in the germline V gene (reference sequence).

The gene calls are TRBV20-1 and TRBJ1-5. The length of the CDR3 is 13 residues. In germline, CDR1 is DFQATT, CDR2 SNEGSKA (reference sequence). The CDR3 sequence: CSAREAFRQPQHF.

The rearrangement joins TRBV29-1 to TRBJ2-3. Germline loops: CDR1 SQVTM, CDR2 ANQGSEA. CDR3 length: 13 amino acids. This CDR3 is CSVPALSTDTQYF.

The chain combines TRBV2 with TRBJ2-2. The CDR3 spans 13 residues. The germline V gene encodes CDR1 SNHLY and CDR2 FYNNEI. This CDR3 is CASRSGNTGELFF.

The V gene is TRBV20-1, the J gene TRBJ2-7; lacking DNA, the TRBD1 call made by TCRdb goes unchecked. Germline-derived CDR1 and CDR2 are DFQATT and SNEGSKA (reference sequence). The CDR3 loop spans 16 amino acids. The CDR3 protein is CSATPGQPPSIYEQYF.

This rearrangement joins TRBV3-1 to TRBJ2-3. The germline gives CDR1 LGHDT, CDR2 YNNKEL (reference sequence). The CDR3 loop spans 16 amino acids. The CDR3 region is CASSHDLLAGTDTQYF.

J is TRBJ2-2 and V is TRBV20-1; TCRdb gives TRBD2 as the D gene, but with no DNA this cannot be confirmed. The CDR3 contains 15 residues. Germline V gene lookup returns CDR1 DFQATT and CDR2 SNEGSKA (reference sequence). CDR3 protein: CSALPISGNTGELFF.